Presented here are 2 T cell receptor beta chains from one specimen sequenced in a study of technical replicates of blood from several donors. Generated by immunoSEQ multiplex PCR, the TCRdb table keeps only in-frame clones and is missing some. The sample yields about 97,000 clones, about 94% seen once. What was sequenced was T cells isolated from PBMCs. All receptors derive from a human donor in good health.

The CDR3 reads CASGSTSGFTYEQYF. CDR3 DNA sequence: TGCGCCAGCGGATCCACTAGCGGGTTTACCTACGAGCAGTACTTC. This chain uses TRBV5-1 with TRBJ2-7; 9 bases are a match to TRBD2. Germline trimming cut 7 bases from V and 2 bases from J; bases unmatched to any gene: 10. CDR3 length: 15 residues. Per germline, CDR1 SGHRS and CDR2 YFSETQ. The variable domain in full, with the rest retrieved from reference TRBV5-1 and TRBJ2-7, is KAGVTQTPRYLIKTRGQQVTLSCSPISGHRSVSWYQQTPGQGLQFLFEYFSETQRNKGNFPGRFSGRQFSNSRSEMNVSTLELGDSALYLCASGSTSGFTYEQYFGPGTRLTVT.

J is TRBJ2-5 and V is TRBV9; D is possibly TRBD2 (6 bases). CDR3 length equals 16 residues. Per germline, CDR1 SGDLS and CDR2 YYNGEE. With 0 bases removed from V and 2 bases from J, the gap between germline ends came to 14 bases. CDR3 sequence: CASSVGRRDSQETQYF. CDR3 nucleotides: TGTGCCAGCAGCGTAGGTAGGAGGGACTCTCAAGAGACCCAGTACTTC.